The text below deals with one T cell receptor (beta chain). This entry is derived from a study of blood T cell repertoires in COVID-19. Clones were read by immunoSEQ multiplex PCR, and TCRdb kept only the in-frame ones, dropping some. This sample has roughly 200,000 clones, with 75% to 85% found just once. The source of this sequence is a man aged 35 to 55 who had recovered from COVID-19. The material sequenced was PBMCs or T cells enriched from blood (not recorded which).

The DNA for the CDR3 is TGTGCCAGCAGTTTGGCGGCTTCAGATACGCAGTATTTT. This codes for CASSLAASDTQYF. The V and J genes are TRBV28 and TRBJ2-3; no firm D call. The length of the CDR3 is 13 residues. Trimming removed 3 bases from V and 4 bases from J, with 8 bases in between. Germline V gene data show CDR1 as MDHEN and CDR2 as SYDVKM. The entire variable domain, with the rest obtained from reference TRBV28 and TRBJ2-3, is as follows: DVKVTQSSRYLVKRTGEKVFLECVQDMDHENMFWYRQDPGLGLRLIYFSYDVKMKEKGDIPEGYSVSREKKERFSLILESASTNQTSMYLCASSLAASDTQYFGPGTRLTVL.